This TCR beta chain was sequenced in a study of cytomegalovirus exposure and HLA in healthy donors. The PCR was carried out with 60 Vbeta primers and 13 Jbeta primers. The assay was immunoSEQ multiplex PCR, and TCRdb's table has in-frame clones only and misses some. The sample shows some 140,000 clones, 75% to 85% of them seen only once. V shed 2 bases and J 6 bases; nucleotides not matched to a gene: 3. The CDR3 totals 15 residues. Germline values: CDR1 SGHTA, CDR2 FQGNSA. This clone has just one count. This TCR came from a female donor in good health and CMV-seropositive. V gene TRBV7-2 combines with J gene TRBJ2-1; 11 positions agree with TRBD2. Specimen: PBMCs. In nucleotides, the CDR3 is TGTGCCAGCAGCTTACTAGCGGGGGGCCCCAATGAGCAGTTCTTC. Translating gives CASSLLAGGPNEQFF.